The rows below give T cell receptor beta chains drawn from one sample of a study of T cells in Graves' hyperthyroidism and ophthalmopathy. TCRdb reanalysed the multiplex PCR reads using MiXCR and keeps one entry per CDR3 protein. Among hundreds of thousands of distinct CDR3 sequences listed, 15% to 20% were seen once. The source material was blood. These receptors all stem from a woman between 50 and 59 years old with Graves' hyperthyroidism that later progressed to Graves' ophthalmopathy. Both conserved end residues are part of each CDR3.

V	J	CDR3
TRBV18	TRBJ2-3	CATKRLAGVPDTQYF
TRBV2	TRBJ1-5	CASSDQPGRNQPQHF
TRBV10-3	TRBJ1-5	CAISVLGGANQPQHF
TRBV13	TRBJ2-1	CASSLGSGYTEQFF
TRBV29-1	TRBJ1-2	CSVEDRSYGYTF
TRBV20-1	TRBJ2-7	CSARQDSYEQYF
TRBV15	TRBJ2-7	CATGDTYYEQYF
TRBV27	TRBJ2-5	CASSLRDSPRTQYF
TRBV20-1	TRBJ1-4	CSARGQGSAEKLFF
TRBV7-7	TRBJ2-1	CASSTTRTNEQFF
TRBV3-1	TRBJ2-1	CASSQVAGSDEQFF